What follows describes a single T cell receptor beta chain. The germline CDR1 and CDR2 sequences are MNHEY and SVGAGI. V lost 6 bases, J lost 2 bases, and 14 bases lay in between. The CDR3 loop spans 15 amino acids. This entry comes from a study of blood T cell repertoires in COVID-19. Study processing details: Reference gene primer amplification in the assay estimated nucleated cell counts. The repertoire was sequenced with immunoSEQ multiplex PCR; TCRdb's copy has only in-frame clones and lacks some. That table gives V, J and clone size, and the DNA gave D and trimming. The repertoire holds more than 200,000 clones, with around nine tenths as singletons.

Source material: peripheral blood. This sequence joins TRBV6-5 and TRBJ1-5; tentatively, D is TRBD1 (6 bases). The TCR comes from a woman aged 60-75 years with COVID-19, enrolled during active disease. As DNA, the CDR3 is TGTGCCAGCAGAAAACAGGGTTCGGGCAATCAGCCCCAGCATTTT. It specifies CASRKQGSGNQPQHF.